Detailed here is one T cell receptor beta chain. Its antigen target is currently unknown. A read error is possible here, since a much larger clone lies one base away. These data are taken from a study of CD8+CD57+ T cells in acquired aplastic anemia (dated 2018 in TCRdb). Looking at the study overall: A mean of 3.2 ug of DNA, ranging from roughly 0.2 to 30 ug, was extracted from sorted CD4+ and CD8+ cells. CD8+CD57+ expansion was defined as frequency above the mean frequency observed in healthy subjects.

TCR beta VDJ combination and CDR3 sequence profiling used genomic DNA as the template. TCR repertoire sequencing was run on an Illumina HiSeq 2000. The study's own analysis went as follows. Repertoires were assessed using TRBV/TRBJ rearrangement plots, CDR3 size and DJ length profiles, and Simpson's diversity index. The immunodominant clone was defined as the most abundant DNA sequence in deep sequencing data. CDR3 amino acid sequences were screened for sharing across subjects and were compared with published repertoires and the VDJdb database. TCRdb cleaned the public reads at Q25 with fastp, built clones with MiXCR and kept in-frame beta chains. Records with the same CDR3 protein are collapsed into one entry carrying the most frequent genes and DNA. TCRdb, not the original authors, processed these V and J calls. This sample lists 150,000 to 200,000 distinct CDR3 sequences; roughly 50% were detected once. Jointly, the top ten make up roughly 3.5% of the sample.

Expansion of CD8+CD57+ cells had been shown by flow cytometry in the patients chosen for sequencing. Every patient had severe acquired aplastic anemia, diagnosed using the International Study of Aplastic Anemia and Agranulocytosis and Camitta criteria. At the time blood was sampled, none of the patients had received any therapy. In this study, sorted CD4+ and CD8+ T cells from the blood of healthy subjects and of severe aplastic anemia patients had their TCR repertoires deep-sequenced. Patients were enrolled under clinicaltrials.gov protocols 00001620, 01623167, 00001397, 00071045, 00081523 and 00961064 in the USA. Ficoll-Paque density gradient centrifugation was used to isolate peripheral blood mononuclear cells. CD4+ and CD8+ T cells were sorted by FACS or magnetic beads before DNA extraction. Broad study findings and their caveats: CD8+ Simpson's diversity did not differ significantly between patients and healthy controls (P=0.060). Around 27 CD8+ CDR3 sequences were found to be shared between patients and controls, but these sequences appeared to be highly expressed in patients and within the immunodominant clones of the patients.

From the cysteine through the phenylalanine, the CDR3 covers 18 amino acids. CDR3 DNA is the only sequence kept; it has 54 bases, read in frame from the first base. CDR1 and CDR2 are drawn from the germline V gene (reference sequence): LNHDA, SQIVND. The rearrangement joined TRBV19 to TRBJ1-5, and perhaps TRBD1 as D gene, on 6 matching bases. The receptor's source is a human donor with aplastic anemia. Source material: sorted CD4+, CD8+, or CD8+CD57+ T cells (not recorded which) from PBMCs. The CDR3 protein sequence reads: CASSIGQGNTRSSQPQHF. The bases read TGTGCCAGTAGTATTGGGCAGGGGAATACTAGAAGCAGTCAGCCCCAGCATTTT.